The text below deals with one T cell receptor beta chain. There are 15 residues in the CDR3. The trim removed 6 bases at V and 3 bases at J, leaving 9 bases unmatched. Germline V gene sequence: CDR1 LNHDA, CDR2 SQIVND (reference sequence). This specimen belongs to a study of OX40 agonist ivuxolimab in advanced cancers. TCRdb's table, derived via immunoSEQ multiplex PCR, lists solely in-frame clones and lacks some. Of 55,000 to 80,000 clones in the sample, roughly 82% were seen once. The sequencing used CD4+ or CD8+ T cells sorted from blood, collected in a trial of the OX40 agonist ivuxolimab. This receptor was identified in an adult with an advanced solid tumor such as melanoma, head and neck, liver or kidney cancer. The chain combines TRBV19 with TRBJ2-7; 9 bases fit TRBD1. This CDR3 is CASSLTGQGFYEQYF. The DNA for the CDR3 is TGTGCCAGTAGCCTGACGGGACAGGGATTCTACGAGCAGTACTTC.